This T cell receptor beta chain was sequenced during a study of neoadjuvant nivolumab and ipilimumab in lung cancer. This clone came up a few times. What it recognizes is unknown. Study-level results: Only a small number of samples underwent TCR sequencing.

Clones were read by immunoSEQ multiplex PCR, and TCRdb kept only the in-frame ones, dropping some. The sample comprises roughly 30,000 clones, over 80% of which are singletons, and about 6.5% rests with the top ten. The sequencing here drew on peripheral blood, taken before neoadjuvant nivolumab, alone or with ipilimumab. The source is an adult with non-small cell lung cancer.

The CDR3 region is CASSPPWTPNTEAFF. In nucleotides, the CDR3 is TGTGCCAGCAGTCCACCTTGGACACCCAACACTGAAGCTTTCTTT. The chain joins TRBV6-1 to TRBJ1-1, with a tentative D call TRBD1 (5 bases). The CDR3 totals 15 residues. With 5 bases removed from V and 2 bases from J, the gap between germline ends came to 15 bases. The germline V gene has CDR1 MNHNS and CDR2 SASEGT.